The 8 T cell receptor beta chains below were found in one sample sequenced in a study of cytomegalovirus exposure and HLA in healthy donors. A multiplex PCR was run with 60 Vbeta primers and 13 Jbeta primers. Assay used: immunoSEQ multiplex PCR; TCRdb lists only in-frame clones, some missing. This table lists some 83,000 clones. Sequences were obtained from PBMCs. The source of these receptors is a woman aged 25 to 39 in good health and CMV-seronegative.

The rearrangement links TRBV6-5 to TRBJ1-6, with a tentative D call TRBD1 (5 bases). V lost 3 bases, J lost 9 bases, and 12 bases lay in between. From germline, CDR1 is MNHEY and CDR2 SVGAGI. The CDR3 has 14 amino acids. DNA of the CDR3: TGTGCCAGCAGTTATCGCAGGGCGGCTTCACCCCTCCACTTT. This gives the protein CASSYRRAASPLHF.

The J gene is TRBJ2-2, the V gene TRBV5-4, with 11 nucleotides matching TRBD1. V shed 5 bases, J shed 7 bases, and the junction held 10 bases outside the gene matches. Looked up from germline, CDR1 is SGHNT and CDR2 is YYREEE (reference sequence). This CDR3 comprises 16 residues. The DNA for the CDR3 is TGTGCCAGCAGTATCCCCGGGACAGGGGGTGGCGGGGAGCTGTTTTTT. Encoded protein: CASSIPGTGGGGELFF.

This chain joins TRBV4-1 and TRBJ1-6; tentative D call: TRBD1 (6 bases). V lost 1 base and J 7 bases, leaving 8 bases between the germline ends. The V gene's germline CDR1 is MGHRA and CDR2 YSYEKL. CDR3 length: 14 residues. Written as DNA, the CDR3 is TGCGCCAGCAGCCAAGTACAGGGAAATTCACCCCTCCACTTT. Its protein product is CASSQVQGNSPLHF.

For this clone: The CDR3 carries no conserved terminal phenylalanine or tryptophan, so it likely arises from a read error. The limits of the CDR3 on the DNA are not certain, so only TCRdb's listed CDR3 is given. The chain uses TRBV29-1 and TRBJ1-3. Germline CDR1 is SQVTM and CDR2 is ANQGSEA. Both ends counted, the CDR3 spans 8 residues. This CDR3 is CSARGGYS.

The chain has TRBV28 and TRBJ2-1, with TRBD2 matching over 7 bases. V was pared by 5 bases and J by 9 bases, with 19 bases of the junction left unmatched. This CDR3 region has 17 residues. Germline V gene sequence: CDR1 MDHEN, CDR2 SYDVKM. Written as DNA, the CDR3 is TGTGCCAGCAGTCCGTTAGCGGGTCCTGGAGGGGTGCGTGAGCAGTTCTTC. This gives the protein CASSPLAGPGGVREQFF.

This chain uses TRBV29-1 with TRBJ1-3; 8 nucleotides match TRBD1. This CDR3 has 16 amino acids. Trimming took 1 base from V and 0 from J; bases not matched to a gene: 5. The germline gives CDR1 SQVTM, CDR2 ANQGSEA. The DNA for the CDR3 is TGCAGCGTTGAAGTTGACAGGGGCGTCTCTGGAAACACCATATATTTT. Its protein product is CSVEVDRGVSGNTIYF.

DNA of the CDR3: TGCGCCAGCAGCCAAGATGTCGGGGTAGCGGGAGGGCCTAGCAAGGGTGAGCAGTTCTTC. Translated: CASSQDVGVAGGPSKGEQFF. J is TRBJ2-1 and V is TRBV4-1; 11 bases map to TRBD2. CDR3 size: 20 residues. The V gene's germline CDR1 is MGHRA and CDR2 YSYEKL. The V gene end was trimmed by 0 bases and the J gene end by 9 bases; junction bases not matched to a gene: 19.

The chain carries TRBV6-5 and TRBJ1-2; D may be TRBD1 (6 bases). Germline-derived CDR1 and CDR2 are MNHEY and SVGAGI. V lost 6 bases and J 2 bases, leaving 16 bases between the germline ends. The CDR3 runs 15 residues. The CDR3 DNA reads TGTGCCAGCAGCCCAGAAAAAGGGACAAACTATGGCTACACCTTC. Its translation: CASSPEKGTNYGYTF.